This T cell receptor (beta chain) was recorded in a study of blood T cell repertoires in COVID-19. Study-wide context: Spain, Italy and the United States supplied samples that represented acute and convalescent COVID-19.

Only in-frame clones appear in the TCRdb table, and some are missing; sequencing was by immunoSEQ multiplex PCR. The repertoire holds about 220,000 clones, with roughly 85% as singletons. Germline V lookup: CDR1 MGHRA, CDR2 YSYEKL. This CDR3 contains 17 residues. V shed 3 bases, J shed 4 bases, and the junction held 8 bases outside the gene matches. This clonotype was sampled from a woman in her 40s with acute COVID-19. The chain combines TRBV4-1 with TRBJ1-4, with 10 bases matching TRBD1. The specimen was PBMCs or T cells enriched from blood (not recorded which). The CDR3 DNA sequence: TGCGCCAGCAGCCACCCGACAGGGGGCGCACGTAATGAAAAACTGTTTTTT. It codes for CASSHPTGGARNEKLFF.